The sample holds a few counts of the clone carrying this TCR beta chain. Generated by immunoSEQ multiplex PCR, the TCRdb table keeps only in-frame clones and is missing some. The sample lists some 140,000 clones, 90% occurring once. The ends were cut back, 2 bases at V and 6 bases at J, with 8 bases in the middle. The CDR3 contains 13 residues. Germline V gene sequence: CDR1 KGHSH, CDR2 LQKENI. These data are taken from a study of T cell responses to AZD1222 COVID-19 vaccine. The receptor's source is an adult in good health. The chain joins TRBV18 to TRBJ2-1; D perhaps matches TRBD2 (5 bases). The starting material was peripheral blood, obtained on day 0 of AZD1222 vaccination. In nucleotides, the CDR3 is TGTGCCAGCTCACCAGTCGGAGGCAATGAGCAGTTCTTC. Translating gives CASSPVGGNEQFF.